Presented here are 16 T cell receptor beta chains from one specimen sequenced in a study of blood T cell repertoires in COVID-19. Sequencing used immunoSEQ multiplex PCR; TCRdb keeps in-frame clones, though not all of them. The sample holds approximately 220,000 clones, about 79% seen once. Material: PBMCs or T cells enriched from blood (not recorded which). These receptors originate from a woman in her thirties or forties with acute COVID-19.

This clone was seen more than once but under ten times. The chain recombines TRBV6-2 or TRBV6-3 with TRBJ1-5, with TRBD1 matching over 8 bases. Unmatched junction bases numbered 7, after V lost 2 bases and J lost 4 bases. The germline gives CDR1 MNHEY, CDR2 SVGEGT. The CDR3 is made up of 16 amino acids. As DNA, the CDR3 is TGTGCCAGCAGTTACGACCGCCGACAGGGGAATCAGCCCCAGCATTTT. Translation gives CASSYDRRQGNQPQHF.

The chain has TRBV11-2 and TRBJ2-7; TRBD1 matches at 8 bases. Germline loops: CDR1 SGHAT, CDR2 FQNNGV. The CDR3 consists of 16 residues. V lost 1 base, J lost 2 bases, and 7 bases stayed unmatched. As DNA, the CDR3 is TGTGCCAGCAGCTTAGCTCCCAGGACAGGGACCTACGAGCAGTACTTC. It translates to CASSLAPRTGTYEQYF.

J is TRBJ1-1 and V is TRBV9; tentatively, D is TRBD1 (5 bases). V was cut by 3 bases and J by 6 bases, with 6 bases left in between. Germline-derived CDR1 and CDR2 are SGDLS and YYNGEE. The CDR3 extends over 11 amino acids. The CDR3 DNA is TGTGCCAGCAGCGGGGGCCCTGAAGCTTTCTTT. Its protein is CASSGGPEAFF.

This clone was observed many times. CDR3 nucleotides: TGCGCCACCAGAAGGGGCGAAGAGGGCTACACCTTC. Translation: CATRRGEEGYTF. This chain links TRBV5-1 with TRBJ1-2; a possible D gene is TRBD1 (5 bases). Per germline, CDR1 SGHRS and CDR2 YFSETQ. Between the trimmed V and J ends, which lost 9 bases and 8 bases, there was a span of 17 bases. The CDR3 is made up of 12 amino acids.

The chain couples TRBV3-1 (or the pseudogene TRBV3-2) to TRBJ2-1, with TRBD1 identical over 7 bases. After removal of 4 bases from V and 5 bases from J, the junction contained 8 bases not matched to a gene. Germline loops: CDR1 LGHDT, CDR2 YNNKEL (reference sequence). The CDR3 has 15 amino acids. CDR3 in DNA: TGTGCCAGCAGCCCGAACAGGGGCGAAAACAATGAGCAGTTCTTC. Residues: CASSPNRGENNEQFF.

This chain connects TRBV21-1 to TRBJ1-5; the listed D gene, TRBD1, was not tested against the DNA. TRBV21-1 is shown as a pseudogene. CDR3 length: 17 amino acids. In DNA form, the CDR3 reads TGTGCCAGCAGCGAGGTGAGGGGGACAGAAGGCAATCAGCCCCAGCATTTT. Protein product: CASSEVRGTEGNQPQHF.

V is TRBV3-1 (or the pseudogene TRBV3-2) and J is TRBJ2-1; 7 bases are shared with TRBD2. The germline gives CDR1 LGHDT, CDR2 YNNKEL (reference sequence). The CDR3 totals 16 residues. Trimming removed 0 bases from V and 5 bases from J; junction bases left unmatched: 7. CDR3 in DNA: TGTGCCAGCAGCCAAGATTCCCAGCGGGGAGACAATGAGCAGTTCTTC. Its protein product is CASSQDSQRGDNEQFF.

Written as DNA, the CDR3 is TGTGCCAGCAGTTACTCAGGAGGGGGCCACACTGAAGCTTTCTTT. It encodes CASSYSGGGHTEAFF. The chain recombines TRBV6-5 with TRBJ1-1; TRBD1 aligns across 7 bases. V shed 0 bases, J shed 3 bases, and the junction held 4 bases outside the gene matches. The CDR3 totals 15 residues. Germline V gene data show CDR1 as MNHEY and CDR2 as SVGAGI.

This clone came up a few times. The chain joins TRBV6-2 or TRBV6-3 to TRBJ1-6, with no clear D. Trimming left V 1 base short and J 7 bases short, with 5 bases between. Germline V gene data show CDR1 as MNHEY and CDR2 as SVGEGT. This CDR3 region has 13 residues. The CDR3 sequence is CASSYFGNSPLHF. CDR3 coding DNA: TGTGCCAGCAGTTACTTCGGGAATTCACCCCTCCACTTT.

The CDR3 DNA is TGTGCCAGCAGCGTAGGGTCCCACAGGGAAATCGACTATGGCTACACCTTC. Its translation is CASSVGSHREIDYGYTF. This chain links TRBV9 with TRBJ1-2; D possibly corresponds to TRBD1 (6 bases). The CDR3 totals 17 residues. V was trimmed by 0 bases and J by 3 bases, leaving 18 bases between them. Per the germline V gene, CDR1 is SGDLS and CDR2 is YYNGEE.

This chain joins TRBV5-1 and TRBJ1-2; TRBD1 agrees at 9 bases. Trimming removed 3 bases from V and 2 bases from J; junction bases left unmatched: 2. This CDR3 region has 14 residues. Germline V gene sequence: CDR1 SGHRS, CDR2 YFSETQ. CDR3 protein: CASSSGTGNYGYTF. CDR3 DNA sequence: TGCGCCAGCAGCTCTGGGACAGGGAACTATGGCTACACCTTC. Combining the CDR3 with reference TRBV5-1 and TRBJ1-2 gives the whole variable domain KAGVTQTPRYLIKTRGQQVTLSCSPISGHRSVSWYQQTPGQGLQFLFEYFSETQRNKGNFPGRFSGRQFSNSRSEMNVSTLELGDSALYLCASSSGTGNYGYTFGSGTRLTVV.

J is TRBJ1-1 and V is TRBV2; tentatively, D is TRBD1 (6 bases). This CDR3 spans 12 amino acids. Germline CDR1 reads SNHLY; CDR2 reads FYNNEI. V lost 8 bases and J lost 4, with 11 bases in between. This chain's CDR3 is CASVRGGTEAFF. CDR3 sequence (DNA): TGTGCCAGCGTTCGAGGGGGCACTGAAGCTTTCTTT.

This chain connects TRBV24-1 to TRBJ2-3; 8 bases agree with TRBD2. The V gene end was trimmed by 4 bases and the J gene end by 1 base; junction bases not matched to a gene: 15. The CDR3 contains 19 residues. Germline CDR1 is KGHDR and CDR2 is SFDVKD. In nucleotides, the CDR3 is TGTGCCACCAGTGACCCCTTAAGGCGGGAGGCCTCTGGCACAGATACGCAGTATTTT. It yields the protein CATSDPLRREASGTDTQYF.

The V gene is TRBV3-1 (or the pseudogene TRBV3-2), the J gene TRBJ2-5, with 9 bases lining up with TRBD2. This CDR3 contains 15 residues. Germline V lookup: CDR1 LGHDT, CDR2 YNNKEL (reference sequence). J gave up 7 bases and V 0 bases, and 6 bases lay outside the gene matches. This chain's CDR3 is CASSQDLWREGTQYF. CDR3 in DNA: TGTGCCAGCAGCCAAGATCTATGGCGGGAGGGGACCCAGTACTTC.

A few counts support this clone. The V call is TRBV7-3, the J call TRBJ2-5, with a tentative D call TRBD2 (6 bases). The V gene's germline CDR1 is SGHTA and CDR2 FQGTGA. Between the trimmed V and J ends, which lost 1 base and 1 base, there was a span of 10 bases. This CDR3 is 15 amino acids long. CDR3 residues: CASSLSGVPQETQYF. In nucleotides, the CDR3 is TGTGCCAGCAGCTTAAGCGGGGTTCCCCAAGAGACCCAGTACTTC.

The chain recombines TRBV28 with TRBJ2-7; D is ambiguous. This CDR3 is built from 18 residues. Germline V gene lookup returns CDR1 MDHEN and CDR2 SYDVKM. V lost 1 base to trimming and J lost 6 bases, with 25 bases between them. CDR3 loop: CASSLFVTRRVYSREQYF. The CDR3 DNA reads as TGTGCCAGCAGTTTATTTGTGACACGACGAGTTTATTCTCGCGAGCAGTACTTC.